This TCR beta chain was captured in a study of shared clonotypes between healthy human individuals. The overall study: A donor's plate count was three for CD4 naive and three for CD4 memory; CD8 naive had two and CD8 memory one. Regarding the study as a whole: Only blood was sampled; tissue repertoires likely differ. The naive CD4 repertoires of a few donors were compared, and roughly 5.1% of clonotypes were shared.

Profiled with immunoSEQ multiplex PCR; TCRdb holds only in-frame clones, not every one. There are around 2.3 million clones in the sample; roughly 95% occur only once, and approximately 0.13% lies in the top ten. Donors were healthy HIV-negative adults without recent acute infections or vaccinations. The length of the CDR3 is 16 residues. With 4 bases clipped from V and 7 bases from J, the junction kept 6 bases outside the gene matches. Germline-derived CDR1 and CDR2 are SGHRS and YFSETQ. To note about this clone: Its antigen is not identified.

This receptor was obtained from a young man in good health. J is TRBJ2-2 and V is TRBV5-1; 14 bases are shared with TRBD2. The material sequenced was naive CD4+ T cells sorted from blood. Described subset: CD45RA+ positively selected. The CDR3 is CASSPTSGRADGELFF. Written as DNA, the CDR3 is TGCGCCAGCAGCCCGACTAGCGGGAGGGCCGACGGGGAGCTGTTTTTT.